One sample yielded the 17 T cell receptor beta chains listed below, sequenced in a study of control samples from healthy donors and cancer patients. Generated by immunoSEQ multiplex PCR, the TCRdb table keeps only in-frame clones and is missing some. The repertoire holds approximately 52,000 clones, with approximately 95% as singletons. The source material was blood. These receptors all come from a woman in her late teens or twenties in good health.

This rearrangement joins TRBV7-9 to TRBJ2-2; 9 bases are shared with TRBD1. V shed 3 bases and J 2 bases; nucleotides not matched to a gene: 1. This CDR3 is 15 amino acids long. Germline V lookup: CDR1 SEHNR, CDR2 FQNEAQ (reference sequence). The CDR3 DNA sequence: TGTGCCAGCAGCTTGGGACAGGGAAACACCGGGGAGCTGTTTTTT. Its translation: CASSLGQGNTGELFF.

This rearrangement joins TRBV3-1 (or the pseudogene TRBV3-2) to TRBJ1-1, with D possibly matching TRBD1 (5 bases). Trimming shortened V by 8 bases and J by 3 bases, and 10 bases separated the two germline ends. The germline V gene has CDR1 LGHDT and CDR2 YNNKEL (reference sequence). The CDR3 consists of 12 residues. CDR3 region: CASGDGYTEAFF. The CDR3 DNA reads TGTGCCAGCGGGGACGGCTACACTGAAGCTTTCTTT.

The rearrangement joins TRBV7-2 to TRBJ2-1; 7 bases agree with TRBD2. V shed 8 bases and J 4 bases; nucleotides not matched to a gene: 14. Germline V gene lookup returns CDR1 SGHTA and CDR2 FQGNSA. The length of the CDR3 is 16 residues. The CDR3 sequence is CASGQLSSGIYNEQFF. The CDR3 nucleotides are TGTGCCAGCGGTCAATTGTCTAGCGGAATTTACAATGAGCAGTTCTTC.

This chain uses TRBV3-1 (or the pseudogene TRBV3-2) with TRBJ1-1, with D unclear. This CDR3 is 14 amino acids long. Trimming left V 1 base short and J 1 base short, with 7 bases between. Germline values: CDR1 LGHDT, CDR2 YNNKEL (reference sequence). CDR3: CASSQVVGNTEAFF. In nucleotides, the CDR3 is TGTGCCAGCAGCCAAGTCGTCGGGAACACTGAAGCTTTCTTT.

This sequence joins TRBV27 and TRBJ2-1, with TRBD2 identical over 11 bases. CDR3 length: 15 residues. V shed 6 bases and J 6 bases; nucleotides not matched to a gene: 7. CDR1 is MNHEY, CDR2 SMNVEV, per germline (reference sequence). The DNA of the CDR3 is TGTGCCAGCAGCCGCGTAGCGGGGGGGGGCAATGAGCAGTTCTTC. Its translation is CASSRVAGGGNEQFF.

This chain uses TRBV10-2 with TRBJ2-3; D is possibly TRBD2 (6 bases). V lost 8 bases and J 5 bases, leaving 17 bases between the germline ends. CDR1 is WSHSY, CDR2 SAAADI, per germline. The CDR3 contains 14 residues. CDR3 coding DNA: TGCGCCAGCTGGTTCGAGGGGCGGGGAGATACGCAGTATTTT. As protein: CASWFEGRGDTQYF.

V gene TRBV3-1 (or the pseudogene TRBV3-2) combines with J gene TRBJ2-7, with D perhaps matching TRBD1 or TRBD2 (5 bases each). V was clipped by 6 bases and J by 4 bases, with 13 bases between them. The germline CDR1 and CDR2 sequences are LGHDT and YNNKEL (reference sequence). This CDR3 is 13 amino acids long. CDR3: CASRGDSEYEQYF. DNA of the CDR3: TGTGCCAGCAGGGGGGATAGTGAGTACGAGCAGTACTTC.

V is TRBV2 and J is TRBJ1-6; possible D gene TRBD1, 5 bases. Germline V gene data show CDR1 as SNHLY and CDR2 as FYNNEI. Trimming removed 6 bases at V and 7 bases at J, with 16 bases between. CDR3 size: 15 residues. This CDR3 reads CASRTGPGTNSPLHF. In DNA form, the CDR3 reads TGTGCCAGCAGGACGGGGCCGGGGACCAATTCACCCCTCCACTTT.

This sequence joins TRBV6-5 and TRBJ2-7; TRBD1 aligns across 9 bases. The J call may not be correct, given that the DNA end is closer to TRBJ2-5. Germline CDR1 and CDR2: MNHEY and SVGAGI. The CDR3 consists of 13 residues. DNA of the CDR3: TGTGCCAGCAGCCCCGGGACAGGGATGACCCAGTACTTC. Protein: CASSPGTGMTQYF.

The chain links TRBV19 to TRBJ1-2; 7 positions agree with TRBD1. The junction had 10 bases not matched to a gene; V was cut back by 7 bases and J by 5 bases. This CDR3 has 14 residues. The V gene's germline CDR1 is LNHDA and CDR2 SQIVND (reference sequence). CDR3 sequence reads: CASIRTGTVYGYTF. CDR3 DNA sequence: TGTGCCAGTATTCGTACCGGGACAGTATATGGCTACACCTTC.

Here the CDR3 DNA reads TGTGCCAGCAGCTTAGCTGCCGGGACCAGGGGGAACTATGGCTACACCTTC. Encoded protein: CASSLAAGTRGNYGYTF. The chain links TRBV7-2 to TRBJ1-2, with 7 nucleotides matching TRBD1. The CDR3 consists of 17 residues. Germline assignment: CDR1 SGHTA and CDR2 FQGNSA. Germline trimming cut 0 bases from V and 2 bases from J; bases unmatched to any gene: 9.

J is TRBJ1-2 and V is TRBV5-6, with D possibly being TRBD1 (6 bases). The V and J ends lost 0 bases and 8 bases respectively, with 14 bases between them. The length of the CDR3 is 14 residues. From germline, CDR1 is SGHDT and CDR2 YYEEEE. Here the CDR3 DNA reads TGTGCCAGCAGCTTGGGACAGGTCTTAGAAGGCTACACCTTC. It is translated as CASSLGQVLEGYTF.

The V gene is TRBV6-5, the J gene TRBJ2-7; D is possibly TRBD1 (6 bases). Germline V gene lookup returns CDR1 MNHEY and CDR2 SVGAGI. This CDR3 is built from 15 residues. V was pared by 6 bases and J by 4 bases, with 19 bases between. CDR3 protein: CASSRILDRPYEQYF. As DNA, the CDR3 is TGTGCCAGCAGCCGAATTCTCGACAGGCCTTACGAGCAGTACTTC.

The rearrangement uses TRBV2 and TRBJ2-5; D is undetermined. In germline, CDR1 is SNHLY, CDR2 FYNNEI. CDR3 length equals 10 residues. Trimming cost V 8 bases and J 3 bases, with 4 bases left between them. CDR3 loop: CASGKETQYF. In DNA, the CDR3 is TGTGCCAGCGGGAAAGAGACCCAGTACTTC. The entire variable domain, with the rest obtained from reference TRBV2 and TRBJ2-5, is as follows: EPEVTQTPSHQVTQMGQEVILRCVPISNHLYFYWYRQILGQKVEFLVSFYNNEISEKSEIFDDQFSVERPDGSNFTLKIRSTKLEDSAMYFCASGKETQYFGPGTRLLVL.

CDR3 sequence: CASSLDRDRFSGYTGELFF. CDR3 sequence (DNA): TGTGCCAGCAGCTTAGACCGAGACAGGTTCTCGGGTTACACCGGGGAGCTGTTTTTT. The gene calls are TRBV7-6 and TRBJ2-2, with a weak D call TRBD1 (6 bases). Trimming pared 1 base from V and 3 bases from J, leaving 21 bases between. CDR3 length equals 19 residues. The V gene's germline CDR1 is SGHVS and CDR2 FNYEAQ.

The chain couples TRBV3-1 (or the pseudogene TRBV3-2) to TRBJ1-5, with D unresolved. The ends were cut back, 0 bases at V and 2 bases at J, with 5 bases in the middle. Germline CDR1 is LGHDT and CDR2 is YNNKEL (reference sequence). This CDR3 has 14 residues. CDR3 DNA: TGTGCCAGCAGCCAAGATCTGGGCAATCAGCCCCAGCATTTT. Its translation is CASSQDLGNQPQHF.

The V and J genes are TRBV28 and TRBJ1-1, with D possibly matching TRBD1 (6 bases). The CDR3 is made up of 16 amino acids. Trimming took off 8 bases at V and 4 bases at J, with 23 bases between the two ends. CDR1 is MDHEN, CDR2 SYDVKM, per germline. The DNA of the CDR3 is TGTGCCAGCGGCCGGATTAAAACAGGGAGGAGCACTGAAGCTTTCTTT. Translated: CASGRIKTGRSTEAFF.